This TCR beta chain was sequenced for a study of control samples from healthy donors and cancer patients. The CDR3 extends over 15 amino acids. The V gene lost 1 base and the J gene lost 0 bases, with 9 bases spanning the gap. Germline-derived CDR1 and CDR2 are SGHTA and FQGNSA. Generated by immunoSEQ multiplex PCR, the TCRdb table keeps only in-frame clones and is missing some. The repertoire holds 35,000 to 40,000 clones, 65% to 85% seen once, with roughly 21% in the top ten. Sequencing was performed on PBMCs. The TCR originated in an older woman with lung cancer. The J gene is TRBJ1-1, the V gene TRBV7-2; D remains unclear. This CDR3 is CASSLGALLNTEAFF. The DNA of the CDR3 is TGTGCCAGCAGCTTAGGAGCTTTACTGAACACTGAAGCTTTCTTT. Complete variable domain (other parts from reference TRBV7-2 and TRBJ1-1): GAGVSQSPSNKVTEKGKDVELRCDPISGHTALYWYRQSLGQGLEFLIYFQGNSAPDKSGLPSDRFSAERTGGSVSTLTIQRTQQEDSAVYLCASSLGALLNTEAFFGQGTRLTVV.